The clone carrying this T cell receptor (beta chain) was recorded a few times. The sample originates from a study of blood T cell repertoires in COVID-19. Study information: Samples came from the United States, Italy and Spain, spanning acute and convalescent COVID-19. In each case, the material was cDNA or gDNA derived from T cells, B-cell-depleted T cells, or PBMCs.

Original processing notes: It was from reference gene primer amplification that nucleated cell counts were estimated. This table comes from immunoSEQ multiplex PCR, and its TCRdb copy is limited to in-frame clones, with some not included. The V and J calls and clone size were taken over from that table, and D and trimming were inferred from the DNA. The sample yields about 120,000 clones, almost 85% seen once. The CDR3 runs to 14 residues. The germline CDR1 and CDR2 sequences are MDHEN and SYDVKM. Deletions cut 8 bases from V and 5 bases from J, with 18 bases between. The origin of this receptor is a man aged 70 or older with active or convalescent COVID-19. The chain links TRBV28 to TRBJ1-2; D may be TRBD1 (5 bases). Sequences were obtained from peripheral blood. The CDR3 sequence is CASSTVAVGYGYTF. The CDR3 nucleotides are TGTGCCAGCTCGACAGTGGCGGTGGGTTATGGCTACACCTTC.